This T cell receptor beta chain appears in the sequencing data of a study of post-analysis software for immune sequencing data. At the level of the study: The study covered relapsing-remitting, secondary progressive and progressive-relapsing courses of multiple sclerosis.

About this clonotype: The target antigen is unknown.

This CDR3 is built from 13 residues. Trimming cost V 3 bases and J 4 bases, with 13 bases left between them. Germline-derived CDR1 and CDR2 are DFQATT and SNEGSKA (reference sequence). Researchers reported that TCR beta cDNA libraries carried unique molecular identifiers. There were 1 to 10 million T cells, and approximately 480,000 cDNA molecules came from them. TCRdb reprocessed the PCR reads with MiXCR, giving one entry per CDR3 protein. Among 350,000 to 500,000 distinct CDR3 sequences listed, more than 30% were seen once. Regarding the study as a whole: Pronounced co-clustering by F measure was evident among identically batched samples. The study found significantly lower normalized Chao1 diversity in multiple sclerosis patients than in controls. Patients showed TRBV5-6, TRBV5-1 and TRBV20-1 among several TRBV segments more frequent than in controls.

Sequences were obtained from blood. The rearrangement uses TRBV20-1 and TRBJ2-7; D uncertain. The clonotype originates from a girl aged 2-9 years with multiple sclerosis. The DNA of the CDR3 is TGCAGTGCTAGTGCGACGCTCGGATACGAGCAGTACTTC. As protein: CSASATLGYEQYF.